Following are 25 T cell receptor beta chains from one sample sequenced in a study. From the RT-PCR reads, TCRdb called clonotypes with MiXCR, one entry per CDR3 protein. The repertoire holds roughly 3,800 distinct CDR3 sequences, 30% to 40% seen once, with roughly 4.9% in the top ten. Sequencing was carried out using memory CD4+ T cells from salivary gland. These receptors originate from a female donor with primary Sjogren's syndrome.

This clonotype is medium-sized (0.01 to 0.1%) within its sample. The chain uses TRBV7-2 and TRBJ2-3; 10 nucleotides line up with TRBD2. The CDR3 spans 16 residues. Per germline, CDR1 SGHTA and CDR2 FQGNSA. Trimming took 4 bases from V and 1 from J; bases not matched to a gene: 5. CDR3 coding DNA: TGTGCCAGCAGCTCCTTAGCGGGGGGCCGCACAGATACGCAGTATTTT. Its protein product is CASSSLAGGRTDTQYF.

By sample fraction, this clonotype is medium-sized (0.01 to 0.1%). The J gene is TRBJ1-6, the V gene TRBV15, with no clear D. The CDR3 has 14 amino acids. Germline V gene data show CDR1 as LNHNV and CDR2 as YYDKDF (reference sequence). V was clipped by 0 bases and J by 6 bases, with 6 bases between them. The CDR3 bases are TGTGCCACCAGCAGAGATTGGGGTAATTCACCCCTCCACTTT. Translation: CATSRDWGNSPLHF.

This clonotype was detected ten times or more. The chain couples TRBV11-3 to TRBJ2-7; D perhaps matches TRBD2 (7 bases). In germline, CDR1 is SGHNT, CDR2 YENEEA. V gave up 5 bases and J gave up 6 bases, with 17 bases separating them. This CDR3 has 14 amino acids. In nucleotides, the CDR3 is TGTGCCAGCAGCAGAGGGGGAGGGGACGGCGAGCAGTACTTC. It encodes CASSRGGGDGEQYF.

CDR3 residues: CASSLRGSTDTQYF. CDR3 in DNA: TGCGCCAGCAGCTTAAGAGGGAGCACAGATACGCAGTATTTT. The chain joins TRBV5-1 to TRBJ2-3, with D possibly TRBD2 on 5 matching bases. V was cut by 2 bases and J by 0 bases, with 7 bases left in between. The CDR3 contains 14 residues. CDR1 and CDR2 (germline): SGHRS, YFSETQ.

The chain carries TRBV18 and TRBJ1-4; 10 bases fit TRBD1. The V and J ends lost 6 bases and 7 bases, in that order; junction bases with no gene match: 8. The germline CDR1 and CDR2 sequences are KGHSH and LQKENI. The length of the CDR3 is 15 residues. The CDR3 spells CASSSTGGLGEKLFF. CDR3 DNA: TGTGCCAGCTCCTCGACAGGGGGCCTTGGTGAAAAACTGTTTTTT.

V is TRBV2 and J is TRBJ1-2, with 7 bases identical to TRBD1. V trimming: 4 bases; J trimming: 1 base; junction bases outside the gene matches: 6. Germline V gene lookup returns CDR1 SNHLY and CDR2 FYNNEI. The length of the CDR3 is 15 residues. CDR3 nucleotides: TGTGCCAGCAGTGTGAGACAGGGCGTTAACTATGGCTACACCTTC. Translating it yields CASSVRQGVNYGYTF.

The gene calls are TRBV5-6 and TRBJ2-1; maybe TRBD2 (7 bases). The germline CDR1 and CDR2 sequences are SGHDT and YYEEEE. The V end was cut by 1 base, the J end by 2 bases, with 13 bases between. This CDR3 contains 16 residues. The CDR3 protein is CASSLWGRGTYNEQFF. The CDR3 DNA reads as TGTGCCAGCAGCTTGTGGGGGAGGGGGACCTACAATGAGCAGTTCTTC. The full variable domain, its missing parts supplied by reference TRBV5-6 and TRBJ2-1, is DAGVTQSPTHLIKTRGQQVTLRCSPKSGHDTVSWYQQALGQGPQFIFQYYEEEERQRGNFPDRFSGHQFPNYSSELNVNALLLGDSALYLCASSLWGRGTYNEQFFGPGTRLTVL.

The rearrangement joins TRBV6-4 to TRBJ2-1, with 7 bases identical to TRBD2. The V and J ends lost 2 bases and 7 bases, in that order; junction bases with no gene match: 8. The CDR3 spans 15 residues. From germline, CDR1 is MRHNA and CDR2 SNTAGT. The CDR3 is CASSDAPAGQNEQFF. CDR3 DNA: TGTGCCAGCAGTGACGCTCCAGCGGGGCAAAATGAGCAGTTCTTC.

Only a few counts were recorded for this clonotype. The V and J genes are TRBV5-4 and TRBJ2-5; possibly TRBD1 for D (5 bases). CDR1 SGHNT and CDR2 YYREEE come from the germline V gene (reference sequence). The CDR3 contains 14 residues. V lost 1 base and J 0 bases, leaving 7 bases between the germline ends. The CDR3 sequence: CASSLPGNQETQYF. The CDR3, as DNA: TGTGCCAGCAGCTTGCCAGGGAACCAAGAGACCCAGTACTTC.

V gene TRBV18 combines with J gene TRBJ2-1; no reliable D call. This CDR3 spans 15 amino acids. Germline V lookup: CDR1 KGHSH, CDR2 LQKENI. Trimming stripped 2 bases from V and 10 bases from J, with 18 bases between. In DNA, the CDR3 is TGTGCCAGCTCACCAGTCAGGACCTCAACCGGGGAGCAGTTCTTC. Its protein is CASSPVRTSTGEQFF.

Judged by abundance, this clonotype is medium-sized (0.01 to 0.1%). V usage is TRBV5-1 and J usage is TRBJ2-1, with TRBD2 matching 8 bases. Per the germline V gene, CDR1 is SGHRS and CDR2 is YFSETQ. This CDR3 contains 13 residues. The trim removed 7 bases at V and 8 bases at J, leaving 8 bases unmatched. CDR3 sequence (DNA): TGCGCCAGCCGTCGGGGGGGGGGCGATGAGCAGTTCTTC. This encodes CASRRGGGDEQFF.

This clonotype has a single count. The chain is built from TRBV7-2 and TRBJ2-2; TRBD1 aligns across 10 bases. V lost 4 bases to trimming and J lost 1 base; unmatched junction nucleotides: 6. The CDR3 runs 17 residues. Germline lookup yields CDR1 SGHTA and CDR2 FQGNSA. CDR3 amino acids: CASSSAGTGVNTGELFF. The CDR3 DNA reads TGTGCCAGCAGCTCCGCCGGGACAGGGGTGAACACCGGGGAGCTGTTTTTT. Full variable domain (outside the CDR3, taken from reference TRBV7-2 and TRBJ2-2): GAGVSQSPSNKVTEKGKDVELRCDPISGHTALYWYRQSLGQGLEFLIYFQGNSAPDKSGLPSDRFSAERTGGSVSTLTIQRTQQEDSAVYLCASSSAGTGVNTGELFFGEGSRLTVL.

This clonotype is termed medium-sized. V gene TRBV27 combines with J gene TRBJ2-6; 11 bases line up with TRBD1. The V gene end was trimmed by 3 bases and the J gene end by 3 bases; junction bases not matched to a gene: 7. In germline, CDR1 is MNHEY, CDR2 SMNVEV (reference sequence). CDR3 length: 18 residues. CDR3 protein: CASSLLWTGGHGANVLTF. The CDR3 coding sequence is TGTGCCAGCAGTTTGTTGTGGACAGGGGGCCATGGGGCCAACGTCCTGACTTTC. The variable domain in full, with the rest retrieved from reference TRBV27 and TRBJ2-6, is EAQVTQNPRYLITVTGKKLTVTCSQNMNHEYMSWYRQDPGLGLRQIYYSMNVEVTDKGDVPEGYKVSRKEKRNFPLILESPSPNQTSLYFCASSLLWTGGHGANVLTFGAGSRLTVL.

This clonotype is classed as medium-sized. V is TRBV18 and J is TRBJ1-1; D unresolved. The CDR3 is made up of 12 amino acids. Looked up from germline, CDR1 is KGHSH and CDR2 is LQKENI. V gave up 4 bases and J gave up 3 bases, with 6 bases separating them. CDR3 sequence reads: CASSQGDTEAFF. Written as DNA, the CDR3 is TGTGCCAGCTCACAGGGAGACACTGAAGCTTTCTTT.

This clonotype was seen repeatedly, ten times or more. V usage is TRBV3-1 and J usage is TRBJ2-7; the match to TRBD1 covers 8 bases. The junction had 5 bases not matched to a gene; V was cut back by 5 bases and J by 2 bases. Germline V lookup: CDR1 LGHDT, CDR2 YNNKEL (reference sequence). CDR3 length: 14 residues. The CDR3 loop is CASSFPGQAYEQYF. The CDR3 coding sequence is TGTGCCAGCAGCTTTCCGGGACAGGCCTACGAGCAGTACTTC.

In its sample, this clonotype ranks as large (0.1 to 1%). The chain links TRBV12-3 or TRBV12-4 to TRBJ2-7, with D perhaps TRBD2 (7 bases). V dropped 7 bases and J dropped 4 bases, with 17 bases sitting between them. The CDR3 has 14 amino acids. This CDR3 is CASNPGGHGYEQYF. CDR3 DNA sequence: TGTGCCAGCAACCCGGGGGGACATGGATACGAGCAGTACTTC.

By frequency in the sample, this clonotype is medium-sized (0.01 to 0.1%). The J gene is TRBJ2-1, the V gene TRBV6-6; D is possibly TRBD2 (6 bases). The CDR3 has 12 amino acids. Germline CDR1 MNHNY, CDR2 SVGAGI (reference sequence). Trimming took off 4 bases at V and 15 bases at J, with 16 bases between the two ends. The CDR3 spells CASSLIETSPFF. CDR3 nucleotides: TGTGCCAGCAGTTTAATAGAGACTAGTCCGTTCTTC.

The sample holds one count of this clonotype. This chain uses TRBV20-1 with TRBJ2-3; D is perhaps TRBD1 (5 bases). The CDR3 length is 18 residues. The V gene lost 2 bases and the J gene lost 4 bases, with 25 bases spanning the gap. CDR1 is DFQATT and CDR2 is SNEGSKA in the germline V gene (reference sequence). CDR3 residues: CSARYPGGATTLSDTQYF. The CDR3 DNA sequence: TGCAGTGCTAGATACCCCGGTGGGGCCACCACGTTGTCAGATACGCAGTATTTT.

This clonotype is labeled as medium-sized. CDR3 protein: CAISESTGSYADTQYF. The CDR3 coding sequence is TGTGCCATCAGTGAGTCGACAGGGAGTTACGCAGATACGCAGTATTTT. The chain combines TRBV10-3 with TRBJ2-3, with 7 bases lining up with TRBD1. This CDR3 is built from 16 residues. The germline V gene has CDR1 ENHRY and CDR2 SYGVKD. Losses at the gene ends were 0 bases for V and 4 bases for J; bases not matched to a gene: 7.

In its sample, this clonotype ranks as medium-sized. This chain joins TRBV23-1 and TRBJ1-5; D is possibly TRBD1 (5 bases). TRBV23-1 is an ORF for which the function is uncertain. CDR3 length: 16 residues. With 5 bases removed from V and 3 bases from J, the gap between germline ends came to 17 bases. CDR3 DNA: TGCGCCAGCAGTTACCCCGGGAGGGACTTCAATCAGCCCCAGCATTTT. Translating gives CASSYPGRDFNQPQHF.

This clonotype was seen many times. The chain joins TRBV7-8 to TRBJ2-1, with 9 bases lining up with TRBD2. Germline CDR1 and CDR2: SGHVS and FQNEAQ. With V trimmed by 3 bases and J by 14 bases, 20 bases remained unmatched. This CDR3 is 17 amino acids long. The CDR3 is CASSFYVGLAGGNNKFF. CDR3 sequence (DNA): TGTGCCAGCAGCTTTTACGTGGGACTAGCTGGAGGGAATAATAAGTTCTTC.

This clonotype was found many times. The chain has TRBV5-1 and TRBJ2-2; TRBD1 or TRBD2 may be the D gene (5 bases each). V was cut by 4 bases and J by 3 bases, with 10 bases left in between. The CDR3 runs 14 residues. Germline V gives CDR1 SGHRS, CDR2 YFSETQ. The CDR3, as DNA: TGCGCCAGCAGCCTCGGGACCGACACCGGGGAGCTGTTTTTT. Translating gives CASSLGTDTGELFF.

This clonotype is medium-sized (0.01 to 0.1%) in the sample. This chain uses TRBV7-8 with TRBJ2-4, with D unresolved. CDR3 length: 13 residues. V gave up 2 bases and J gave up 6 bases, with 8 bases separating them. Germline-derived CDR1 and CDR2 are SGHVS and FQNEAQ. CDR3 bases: TGTGCCAGCAGCTTAAACAGCGTAAACATTCAGTACTTC. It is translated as CASSLNSVNIQYF.

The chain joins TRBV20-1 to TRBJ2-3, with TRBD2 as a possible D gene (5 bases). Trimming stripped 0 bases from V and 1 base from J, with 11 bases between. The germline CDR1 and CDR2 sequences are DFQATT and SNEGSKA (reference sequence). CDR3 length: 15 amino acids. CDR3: CSARDNRRGTDTQYF. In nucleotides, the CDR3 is TGCAGTGCTAGAGATAACCGGCGGGGCACAGATACGCAGTATTTT.

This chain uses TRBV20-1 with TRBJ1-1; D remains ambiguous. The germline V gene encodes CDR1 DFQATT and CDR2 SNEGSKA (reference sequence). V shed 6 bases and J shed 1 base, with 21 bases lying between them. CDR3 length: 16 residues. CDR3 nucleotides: TGCAGTGCCAGCAGCCAAATCTGGGCAGAGAACACTGAAGCTTTCTTT. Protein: CSASSQIWAENTEAFF.